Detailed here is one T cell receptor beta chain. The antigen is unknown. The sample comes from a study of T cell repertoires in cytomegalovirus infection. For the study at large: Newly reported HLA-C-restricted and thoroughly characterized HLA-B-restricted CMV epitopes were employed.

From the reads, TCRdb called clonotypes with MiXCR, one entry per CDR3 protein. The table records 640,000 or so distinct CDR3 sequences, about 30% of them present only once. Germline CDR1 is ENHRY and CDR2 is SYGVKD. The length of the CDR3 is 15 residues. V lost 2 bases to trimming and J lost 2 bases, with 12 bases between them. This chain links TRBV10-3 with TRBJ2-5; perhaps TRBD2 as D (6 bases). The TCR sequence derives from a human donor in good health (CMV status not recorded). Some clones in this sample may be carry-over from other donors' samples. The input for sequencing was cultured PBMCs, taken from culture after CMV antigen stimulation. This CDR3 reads CAISEEGRRQETQYF. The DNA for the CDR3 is TGTGCCATCAGTGAGGAAGGGAGGCGGCAAGAGACCCAGTACTTC.